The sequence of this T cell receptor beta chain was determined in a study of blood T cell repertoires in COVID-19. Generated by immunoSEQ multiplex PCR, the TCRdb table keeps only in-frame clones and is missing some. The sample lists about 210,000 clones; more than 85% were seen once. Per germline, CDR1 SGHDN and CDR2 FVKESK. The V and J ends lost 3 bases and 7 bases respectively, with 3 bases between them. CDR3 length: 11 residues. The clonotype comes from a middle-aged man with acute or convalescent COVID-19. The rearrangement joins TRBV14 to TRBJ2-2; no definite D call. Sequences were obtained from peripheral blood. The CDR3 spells CASSHIGELFF. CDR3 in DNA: TGTGCCAGCAGCCATATCGGGGAGCTGTTTTTT.